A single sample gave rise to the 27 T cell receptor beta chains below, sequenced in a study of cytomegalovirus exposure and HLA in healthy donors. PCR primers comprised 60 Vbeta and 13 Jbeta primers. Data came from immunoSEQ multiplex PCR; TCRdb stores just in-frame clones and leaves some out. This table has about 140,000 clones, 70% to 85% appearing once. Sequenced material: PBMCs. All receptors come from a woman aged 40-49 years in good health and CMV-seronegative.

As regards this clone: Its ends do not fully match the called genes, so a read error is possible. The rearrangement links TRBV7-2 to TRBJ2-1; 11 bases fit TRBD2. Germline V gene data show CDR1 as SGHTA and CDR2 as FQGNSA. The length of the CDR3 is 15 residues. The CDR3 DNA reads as TGTGCCAGCAGCGATAGCGGGGGGGCCTACAATGAGCAGCTCTTC. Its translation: CASSDSGGAYNEQLF. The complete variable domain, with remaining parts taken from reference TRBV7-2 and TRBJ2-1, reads GAGVSQSPSNKVTEKGKDVELRCDPISGHTALYWYRQSLGQGLEFLIYFQGNSAPDKSGLPSDRFSAERTGGSVSTLTIQRTQQEDSAVYLCASSDSGGAYNEQLFGPGTRLTVL.

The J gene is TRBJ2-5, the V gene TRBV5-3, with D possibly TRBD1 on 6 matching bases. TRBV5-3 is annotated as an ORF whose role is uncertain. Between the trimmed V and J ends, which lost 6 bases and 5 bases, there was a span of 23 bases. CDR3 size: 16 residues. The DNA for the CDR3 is TGTGCCAGAAACCCGAAGGGACACCTCAACGAGGAGACCCAGTACTTC. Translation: CARNPKGHLNEETQYF.

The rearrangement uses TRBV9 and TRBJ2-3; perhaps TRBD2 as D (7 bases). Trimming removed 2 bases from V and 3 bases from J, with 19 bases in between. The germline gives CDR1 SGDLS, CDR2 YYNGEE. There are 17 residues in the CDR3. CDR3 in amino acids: CASSVRSGGGRTDTQYF. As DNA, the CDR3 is TGTGCCAGCAGCGTGAGGTCCGGCGGGGGCAGGACAGATACGCAGTATTTT. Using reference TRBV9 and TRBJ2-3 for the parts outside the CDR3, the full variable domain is DSGVTQTPKHLITATGQRVTLRCSPRSGDLSVYWYQQSLDQGLQFLIQYYNGEERAKGNILERFSAQQFPDLHSELNLSSLELGDSALYFCASSVRSGGGRTDTQYFGPGTRLTVL.

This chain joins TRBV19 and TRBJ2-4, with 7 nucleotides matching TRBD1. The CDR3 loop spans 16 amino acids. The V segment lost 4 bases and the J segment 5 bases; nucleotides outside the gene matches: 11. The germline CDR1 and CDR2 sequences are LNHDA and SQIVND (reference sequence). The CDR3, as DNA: TGTGCCAGTAGTAAGGGGACAGTCATACTACAAAACATTCAGTACTTC. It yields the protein CASSKGTVILQNIQYF. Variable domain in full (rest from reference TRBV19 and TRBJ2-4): DGGITQSPKYLFRKEGQNVTLSCEQNLNHDAMYWYRQDPGQGLRLIYYSQIVNDFQKGDIAEGYSVSREKKESFPLTVTSAQKNPTAFYLCASSKGTVILQNIQYFGAGTRLSVL.

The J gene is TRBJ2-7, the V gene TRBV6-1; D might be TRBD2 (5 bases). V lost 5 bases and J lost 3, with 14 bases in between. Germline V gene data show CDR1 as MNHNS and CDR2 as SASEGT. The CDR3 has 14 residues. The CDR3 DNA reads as TGTGCCAGCAGTATTGGGTCCGAGGGCTACGAGCAGTACTTC. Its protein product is CASSIGSEGYEQYF.

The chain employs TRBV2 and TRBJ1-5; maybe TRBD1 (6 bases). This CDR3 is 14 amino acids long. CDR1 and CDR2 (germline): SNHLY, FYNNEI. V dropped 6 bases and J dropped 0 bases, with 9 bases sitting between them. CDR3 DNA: TGTGCCAGCAGCGAACAGGGTAGCAATCAGCCCCAGCATTTT. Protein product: CASSEQGSNQPQHF.

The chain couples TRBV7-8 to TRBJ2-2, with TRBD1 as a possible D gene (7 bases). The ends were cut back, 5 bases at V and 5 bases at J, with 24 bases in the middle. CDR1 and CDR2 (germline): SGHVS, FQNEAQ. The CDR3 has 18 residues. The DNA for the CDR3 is TGTGCCAGCAGCGCTAAAGGGACAGCCGGGACTGGGACCGGGGAGCTGTTTTTT. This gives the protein CASSAKGTAGTGTGELFF.

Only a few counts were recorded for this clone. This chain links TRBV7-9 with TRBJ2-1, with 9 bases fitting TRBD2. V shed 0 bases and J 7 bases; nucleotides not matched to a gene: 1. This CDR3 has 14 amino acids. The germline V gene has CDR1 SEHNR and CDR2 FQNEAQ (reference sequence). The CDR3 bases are TGTGCCAGCAGCTTAGCTAGCGGGAGAAATGAGCAGTTCTTC. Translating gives CASSLASGRNEQFF.

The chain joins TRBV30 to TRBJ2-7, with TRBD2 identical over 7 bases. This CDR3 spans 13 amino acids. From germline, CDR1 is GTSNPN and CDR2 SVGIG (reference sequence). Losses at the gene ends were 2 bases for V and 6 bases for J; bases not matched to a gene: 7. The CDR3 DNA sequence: TGTGCCTGGAGTTCTTGGCTAGCGGTCGAGCAGTACTTC. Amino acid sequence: CAWSSWLAVEQYF.

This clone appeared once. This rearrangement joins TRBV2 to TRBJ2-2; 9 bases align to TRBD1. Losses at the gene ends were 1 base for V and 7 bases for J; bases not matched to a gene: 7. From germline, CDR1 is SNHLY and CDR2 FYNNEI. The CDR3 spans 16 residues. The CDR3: CASSEGTGAKNGELFF. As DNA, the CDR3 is TGTGCCAGCAGTGAAGGGACAGGGGCGAAGAACGGGGAGCTGTTTTTT.

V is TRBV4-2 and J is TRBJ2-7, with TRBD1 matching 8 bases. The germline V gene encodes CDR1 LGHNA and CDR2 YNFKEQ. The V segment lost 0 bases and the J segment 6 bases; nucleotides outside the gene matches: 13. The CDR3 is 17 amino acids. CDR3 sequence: CASSQDRRTGLVGEQYF. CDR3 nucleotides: TGTGCCAGCAGCCAAGATAGGAGGACAGGGTTGGTTGGCGAGCAGTACTTC.

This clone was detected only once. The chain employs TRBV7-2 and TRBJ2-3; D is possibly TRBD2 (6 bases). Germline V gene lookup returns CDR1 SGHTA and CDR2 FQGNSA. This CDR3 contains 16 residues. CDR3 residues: CAGGMGLQTTTDTQYF. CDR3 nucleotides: TGTGCGGGCGGGATGGGTCTCCAAACAACCACAGATACGCAGTATTTT.

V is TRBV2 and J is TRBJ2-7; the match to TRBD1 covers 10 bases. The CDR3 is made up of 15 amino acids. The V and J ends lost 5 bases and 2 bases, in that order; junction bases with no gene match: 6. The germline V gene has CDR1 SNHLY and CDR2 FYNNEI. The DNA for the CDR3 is TGTGCCAGCAGTTGGGGACAGGGGCAAACCTACGAGCAGTACTTC. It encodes CASSWGQGQTYEQYF.

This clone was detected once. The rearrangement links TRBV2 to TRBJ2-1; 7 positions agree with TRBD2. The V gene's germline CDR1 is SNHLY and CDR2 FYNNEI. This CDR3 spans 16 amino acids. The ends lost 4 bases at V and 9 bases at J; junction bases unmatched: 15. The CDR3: CASSVSLAAPGREQFF. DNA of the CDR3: TGTGCCAGCAGTGTATCGCTAGCGGCCCCCGGACGTGAGCAGTTCTTC.

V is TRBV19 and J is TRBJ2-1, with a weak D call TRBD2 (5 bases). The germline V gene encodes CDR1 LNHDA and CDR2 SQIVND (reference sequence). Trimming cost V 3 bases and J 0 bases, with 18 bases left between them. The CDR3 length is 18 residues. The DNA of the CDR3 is TGTGCCAGTAGTATCCTGAGGGTAGCGCCCAGCTCCTACAATGAGCAGTTCTTC. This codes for CASSILRVAPSSYNEQFF.

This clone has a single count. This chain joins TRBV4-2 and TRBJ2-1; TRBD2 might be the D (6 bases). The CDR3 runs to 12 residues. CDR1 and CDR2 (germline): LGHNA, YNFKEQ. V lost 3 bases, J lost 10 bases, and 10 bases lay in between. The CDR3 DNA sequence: TGTGCCAGCAGCCACTTCACTAGCGAGCAGTTCTTC. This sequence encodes CASSHFTSEQFF.

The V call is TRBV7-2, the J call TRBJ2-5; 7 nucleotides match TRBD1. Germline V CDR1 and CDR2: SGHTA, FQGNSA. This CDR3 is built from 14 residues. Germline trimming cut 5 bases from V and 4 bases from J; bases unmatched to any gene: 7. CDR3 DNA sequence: TGTGCCAGCAGCCTAGGGGGCTGGAGAGAGACCCAGTACTTC. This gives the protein CASSLGGWRETQYF. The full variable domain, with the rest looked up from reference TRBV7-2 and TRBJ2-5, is GAGVSQSPSNKVTEKGKDVELRCDPISGHTALYWYRQSLGQGLEFLIYFQGNSAPDKSGLPSDRFSAERTGGSVSTLTIQRTQQEDSAVYLCASSLGGWRETQYFGPGTRLLVL.

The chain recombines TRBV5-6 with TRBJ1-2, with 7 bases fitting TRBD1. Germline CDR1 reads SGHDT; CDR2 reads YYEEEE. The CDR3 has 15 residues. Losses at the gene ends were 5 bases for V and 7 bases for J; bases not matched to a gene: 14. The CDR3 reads CASSLPTGRPGGYTF. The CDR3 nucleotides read TGTGCCAGCAGTCTTCCGACAGGGCGCCCGGGTGGCTACACCTTC.

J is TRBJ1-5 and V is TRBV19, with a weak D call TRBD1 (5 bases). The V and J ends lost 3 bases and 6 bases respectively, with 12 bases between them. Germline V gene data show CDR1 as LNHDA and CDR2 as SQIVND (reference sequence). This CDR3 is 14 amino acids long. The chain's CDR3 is CASSIFGRAQPQHF. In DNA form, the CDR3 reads TGTGCCAGTAGTATCTTCGGCAGGGCTCAGCCCCAGCATTTT.

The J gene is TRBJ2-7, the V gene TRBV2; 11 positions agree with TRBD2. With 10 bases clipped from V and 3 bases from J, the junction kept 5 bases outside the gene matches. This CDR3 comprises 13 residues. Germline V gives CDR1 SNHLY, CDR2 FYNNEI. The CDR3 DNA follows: TGTGCCACCAGGACTAGCGGGTTCTACGAGCAGTACTTC. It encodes CATRTSGFYEQYF.

The CDR3 protein is CASSARGQATNEKLFF. For the CDR3, the DNA is TGTGCCAGCAGCGCTCGGGGACAGGCAACTAATGAAAAACTGTTTTTT. The chain is built from TRBV28 and TRBJ1-4; 8 bases map to TRBD1. Per germline, CDR1 MDHEN and CDR2 SYDVKM. With 6 bases clipped from V and 0 bases from J, the junction kept 6 bases outside the gene matches. This CDR3 region has 16 residues. The variable domain in full, completed from reference TRBV28 and TRBJ1-4, reads DVKVTQSSRYLVKRTGEKVFLECVQDMDHENMFWYRQDPGLGLRLIYFSYDVKMKEKGDIPEGYSVSREKKERFSLILESASTNQTSMYLCASSARGQATNEKLFFGSGTQLSVL.

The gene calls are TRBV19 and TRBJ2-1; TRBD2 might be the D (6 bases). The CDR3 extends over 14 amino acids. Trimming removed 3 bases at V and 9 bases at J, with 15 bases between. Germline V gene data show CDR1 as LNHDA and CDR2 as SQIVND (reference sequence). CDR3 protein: CASSIRRRDGEQFF. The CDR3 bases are TGTGCCAGTAGTATTCGACGGCGGGATGGTGAGCAGTTCTTC.

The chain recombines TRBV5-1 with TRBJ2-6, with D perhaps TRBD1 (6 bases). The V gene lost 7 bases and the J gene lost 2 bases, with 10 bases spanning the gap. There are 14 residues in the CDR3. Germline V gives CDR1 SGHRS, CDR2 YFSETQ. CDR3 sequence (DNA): TGCGCCAGCCATTCAGGGGCTGGGGCCAACGTCCTGACTTTC. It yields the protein CASHSGAGANVLTF.

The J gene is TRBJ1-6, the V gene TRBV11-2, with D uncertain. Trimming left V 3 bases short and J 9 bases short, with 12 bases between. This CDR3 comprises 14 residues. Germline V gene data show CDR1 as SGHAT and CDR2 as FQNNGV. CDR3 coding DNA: TGTGCCAGCAGCTTGACCGCAGGAACTTCACCCCTCCACTTT. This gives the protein CASSLTAGTSPLHF. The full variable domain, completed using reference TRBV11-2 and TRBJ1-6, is EAGVAQSPRYKIIEKRQSVAFWCNPISGHATLYWYQQILGQGPKLLIQFQNNGVVDDSQLPKDRFSAERLKGVDSTLKIQPAKLEDSAVYLCASSLTAGTSPLHFGNGTRLTVT.

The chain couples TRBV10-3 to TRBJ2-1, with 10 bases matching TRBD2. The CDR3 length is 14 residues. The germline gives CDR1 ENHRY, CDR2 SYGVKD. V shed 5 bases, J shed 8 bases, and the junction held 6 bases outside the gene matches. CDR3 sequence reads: CAISKTSGIYEQFF. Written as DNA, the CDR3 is TGTGCCATCAGTAAAACTAGCGGGATCTATGAGCAGTTCTTC.

The CDR3 nucleotides are TGTGCCAGCTCACCATCCCCGGGCACAGATACGCAGTATTTT. As protein: CASSPSPGTDTQYF. The V gene is TRBV18, the J gene TRBJ2-3; D is unclear. Per the germline V gene, CDR1 is KGHSH and CDR2 is LQKENI. V shed 2 bases and J shed 1 base, with 7 bases lying between them. CDR3 length: 14 residues.

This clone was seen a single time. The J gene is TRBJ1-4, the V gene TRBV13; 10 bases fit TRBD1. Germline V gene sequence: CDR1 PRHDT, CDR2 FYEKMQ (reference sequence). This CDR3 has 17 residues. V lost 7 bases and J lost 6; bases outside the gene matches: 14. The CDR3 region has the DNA TGTGCCAGCACCAAAATCGGGGACAGGGGAGAAGATGAAAAACTGTTTTTT. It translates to CASTKIGDRGEDEKLFF.